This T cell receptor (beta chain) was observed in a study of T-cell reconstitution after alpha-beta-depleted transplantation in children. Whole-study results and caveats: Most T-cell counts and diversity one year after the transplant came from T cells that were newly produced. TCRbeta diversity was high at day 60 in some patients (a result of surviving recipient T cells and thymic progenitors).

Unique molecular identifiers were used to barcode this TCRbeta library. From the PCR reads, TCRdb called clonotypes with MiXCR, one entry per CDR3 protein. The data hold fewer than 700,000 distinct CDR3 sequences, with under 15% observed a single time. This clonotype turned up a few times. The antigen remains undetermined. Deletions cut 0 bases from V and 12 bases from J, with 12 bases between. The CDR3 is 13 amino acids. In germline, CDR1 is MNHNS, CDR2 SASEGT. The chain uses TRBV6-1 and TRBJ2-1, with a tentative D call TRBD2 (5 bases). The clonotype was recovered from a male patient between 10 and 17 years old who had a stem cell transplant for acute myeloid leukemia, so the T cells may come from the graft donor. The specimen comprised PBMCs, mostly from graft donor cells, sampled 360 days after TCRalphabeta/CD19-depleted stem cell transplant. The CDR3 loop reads CASSEATSGTQFF. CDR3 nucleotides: TGTGCCAGCAGTGAAGCGACCAGCGGAACGCAGTTCTTC.